These T cell receptor beta chains were read from a single sample in a study of cytomegalovirus exposure and HLA in healthy donors. TCRdb keeps only in-frame clones here, not all; method: immunoSEQ multiplex PCR. The profile shows some 130,000 clones, more than 70% of them singletons. The sequenced sample consisted of PBMCs. Every receptor here comes from a male donor in good health and CMV-seronegative. CDR3s leave out the opening cysteine and the closing phenylalanine or tryptophan. Fields, in order: V gene, J gene, CDR3 protein.

V gene: TRBV9
J gene: TRBJ2-1
CDR3 protein: ASSVETSRSSYNEQF

V gene: TRBV6-6
J gene: TRBJ2-7
CDR3 protein: ASSPTRGGSYEQY

V gene: TRBV9
J gene: TRBJ2-5
CDR3 protein: ASSDIDQETQY

V gene: TRBV18
J gene: TRBJ1-4
CDR3 protein: ASSGTGATNEKLF

V gene: TRBV10-3
J gene: TRBJ2-4
CDR3 protein: AISGGQGQNIQY

V gene: TRBV4-2
J gene: TRBJ2-2
CDR3 protein: ASSRAGDTGELF

V gene: TRBV7-9
J gene: TRBJ2-7
CDR3 protein: ASSPQAYEQY

V gene: TRBV14
J gene: TRBJ2-1
CDR3 protein: ASSKESDSYNEQF

V gene: TRBV5-1
J gene: TRBJ2-3
CDR3 protein: ASSARDTLTDTQY

V gene: TRBV25-1
J gene: TRBJ2-7
CDR3 protein: ASSEYRDRVSYEQY

V gene: TRBV27
J gene: TRBJ1-1
CDR3 protein: ASATGRITEAF

V gene: TRBV30
J gene: TRBJ2-1
CDR3 protein: ACLGLAGDEQF

V gene: TRBV19
J gene: TRBJ1-2
CDR3 protein: ASLPRGASYGYT

V gene: TRBV4-1
J gene: TRBJ2-5
CDR3 protein: ASSQASGTEQETQY

V gene: TRBV5-8
J gene: TRBJ2-1
CDR3 protein: ASSSRTSRHEQF

V gene: TRBV6-1
J gene: TRBJ2-2
CDR3 protein: ASSELAGELF

V gene: TRBV7-2
J gene: TRBJ2-7
CDR3 protein: ASSLLGLAGAYEQY

V gene: TRBV5-1
J gene: TRBJ1-2
CDR3 protein: ASSLGQGDGYT

V gene: TRBV11-2
J gene: TRBJ2-7
CDR3 protein: ASSYGTGEGYEQY

V gene: TRBV7-9
J gene: TRBJ1-5
CDR3 protein: ASSSGEQQPQH

V gene: TRBV6-5
J gene: TRBJ2-1
CDR3 protein: ASSYTPSQGGQF

V gene: TRBV18
J gene: TRBJ1-3
CDR3 protein: ASSPQESSGNTIY

V gene: TRBV5-1
J gene: TRBJ1-3
CDR3 protein: ASSLEGVSGNTIY

V gene: TRBV2
J gene: TRBJ1-4
CDR3 protein: ASRVEWTNEKLF

V gene: TRBV9
J gene: TRBJ2-2
CDR3 protein: ASSPETGNTGELF

V gene: TRBV5-4
J gene: TRBJ1-1
CDR3 protein: ASSLAGTAGTEAF

V gene: TRBV7-9
J gene: TRBJ1-6
CDR3 protein: ASSLEHDNSPLH

V gene: TRBV18
J gene: TRBJ1-1
CDR3 protein: ASSLLKGVDTEAF